A single sample is the source of the 27 T cell receptor beta chains below, sequenced in a study of T cell responses to AZD1222 COVID-19 vaccine. Only in-frame clones appear in the TCRdb table, and some are missing; sequencing was by immunoSEQ multiplex PCR. This sample has approximately 170,000 clones, with over 85% found just once. The input for sequencing was peripheral blood, taken on day 0 of AZD1222 vaccination. The source is an adult in good health.

This chain uses TRBV4-1 with TRBJ2-3; TRBD2 aligns across 10 bases. This CDR3 has 19 amino acids. From germline, CDR1 is MGHRA and CDR2 YSYEKL. With V trimmed by 0 bases and J by 1 base, 10 bases remained unmatched. The CDR3 sequence: CASSQDPPRAGGGTDTQYF. In DNA form, the CDR3 reads TGCGCCAGCAGCCAAGATCCGCCCCGAGCGGGGGGGGGCACAGATACGCAGTATTTT.

This clone was observed a single time. This chain uses TRBV6-5 with TRBJ2-7, with D possibly matching TRBD1 (6 bases). This CDR3 spans 13 amino acids. Trimming removed 10 bases from V and 6 bases from J, with 19 bases in between. Germline assignment: CDR1 MNHEY and CDR2 SVGAGI. This CDR3 reads CATRQAGSFEQYF. The CDR3 bases are TGTGCCACCAGACAGGCCGGGTCTTTCGAGCAGTACTTC.

This clone was observed once. V gene TRBV3-1 (or the pseudogene TRBV3-2) combines with J gene TRBJ1-1, with D uncertain. The germline V gene has CDR1 LGHDT and CDR2 YNNKEL (reference sequence). This CDR3 is built from 15 residues. The V end was cut by 4 bases, the J end by 1 base, with 13 bases between. CDR3 bases: TGTGCCAGCAGCCGAAACCCGGCTAGGAACACTGAAGCTTTCTTT. Protein sequence: CASSRNPARNTEAFF.

The genes are TRBV6-2 or TRBV6-3 and TRBJ2-5; 12 nucleotides match TRBD2. The CDR3 contains 19 residues. V lost 6 bases and J lost 4; bases outside the gene matches: 18. Germline-derived CDR1 and CDR2 are MNHEY and SVGEGT. CDR3 nucleotide sequence: TGTGCCAGCAGCCAAGGACTAGCGGGGCGGCCCCCGTTTTCAGAGACCCAGTACTTC. As protein: CASSQGLAGRPPFSETQYF.

The chain links TRBV6-4 to TRBJ2-3, with 9 bases that match TRBD2. Germline loops: CDR1 MRHNA, CDR2 SNTAGT. Unmatched junction bases numbered 4, after V lost 6 bases and J lost 0 bases. The CDR3 consists of 15 residues. The CDR3 spells CASSVSGGSTDTQYF. As DNA, the CDR3 is TGTGCCAGCAGCGTTAGCGGGGGCAGCACAGATACGCAGTATTTT.

By sample share, this clone is medium-sized. The chain joins TRBV29-1 to TRBJ2-2, with D possibly called TRBD1 or TRBD2 (5 bases each). This CDR3 has 13 amino acids. CDR1 SQVTM and CDR2 ANQGSEA come from the germline V gene. V was clipped by 1 base and J by 4 bases, with 7 bases between them. CDR3 residues: CSVEAGATGELFF. The CDR3, as DNA: TGCAGCGTTGAAGCCGGGGCCACCGGGGAGCTGTTTTTT.

The genes are TRBV11-2 and TRBJ1-3; D is unclear. Germline-derived CDR1 and CDR2 are SGHAT and FQNNGV. This CDR3 has 15 residues. The V and J ends lost 5 bases and 2 bases respectively, with 13 bases between them. CDR3 bases: TGTGCCAGCAGCCGGATCGGGGAAGCTGGAAACACCATATATTTT. The encoded protein is CASSRIGEAGNTIYF.

This chain joins TRBV30 and TRBJ1-3; 7 positions agree with TRBD1. Unmatched junction bases numbered 14, after V lost 5 bases and J lost 7 bases. The CDR3 spans 15 residues. From germline, CDR1 is GTSNPN and CDR2 SVGIG (reference sequence). CDR3 loop: CAWETGVLGWNTIYF. CDR3 nucleotide sequence: TGTGCCTGGGAAACAGGGGTCTTAGGATGGAACACCATATATTTT. The variable domain in full, completed from reference TRBV30 and TRBJ1-3, reads SQTIHQWPATLVQPVGSPLSLECTVEGTSNPNLYWYRQAAGRGLQLLFYSVGIGQISSEVPQNLSASRPQDRQFILSSKKLLLSDSGFYLCAWETGVLGWNTIYFGEGSWLTVV.

The chain joins TRBV6-5 to TRBJ1-2; D is uncertain. V was clipped by 0 bases and J by 2 bases, with 10 bases between them. CDR1 and CDR2 (germline): MNHEY, SVGAGI. The CDR3 contains 15 residues. CDR3 amino acids: CASSYSGNRNYGYTF. The DNA for the CDR3 is TGTGCCAGCAGTTACTCCGGTAATCGGAACTATGGCTACACCTTC.

Details on this clone: The sample has other DNA sequences that encode this CDR3 too. The genes are TRBV6-5 and TRBJ1-3; maybe TRBD1 (5 bases). This CDR3 comprises 13 residues. Trimming took 5 bases from V and 4 from J, leaving 9 bases between them. Per germline, CDR1 MNHEY and CDR2 SVGAGI. The CDR3 protein is CASSPDRGNTIYF. Here the CDR3 DNA reads TGTGCCAGCAGTCCCGACAGAGGAAACACCATATATTTT.

The J gene is TRBJ1-4, the V gene TRBV19; D is uncertain. The CDR3 is 13 residues long. CDR1 LNHDA and CDR2 SQIVND come from the germline V gene (reference sequence). V was shortened by 6 bases and J by 6 bases, with 11 bases between the two germline ends. CDR3 sequence: CASSQDGYEKLFF. The CDR3 nucleotides are TGTGCCAGTAGCCAGGACGGTTATGAAAAACTGTTTTTT.

V usage is TRBV27 and J usage is TRBJ2-1; the D is unclear. V lost 8 bases, J lost 5 bases, and 13 bases lay in between. Germline loops: CDR1 MNHEY, CDR2 SMNVEV (reference sequence). This CDR3 comprises 13 residues. The CDR3 sequence is CASRHIGDNEQFF. The CDR3 DNA is TGTGCCAGCCGCCACATCGGCGACAATGAGCAGTTCTTC.

The sample holds one count of this clone. The chain combines TRBV18 with TRBJ1-1, with 11 bases identical to TRBD1. Germline CDR1 reads KGHSH; CDR2 reads LQKENI. The V gene end was trimmed by 3 bases and the J gene end by 0 bases; junction bases not matched to a gene: 3. CDR3 size: 16 residues. The CDR3 coding sequence is TGTGCCAGCTCACCCGGGACAGGGGGTTTGAACACTGAAGCTTTCTTT. Translated, it gives CASSPGTGGLNTEAFF.

DNA of the CDR3: TGTGCCAGCAGACCGGGGTACGAGCAGTACTTC. This gives the protein CASRPGYEQYF. The J gene is TRBJ2-7, the V gene TRBV6-7, with TRBD2 as a possible D gene (5 bases). TRBV6-7 is flagged as an ORF with uncertain function. This CDR3 comprises 11 residues. Trimming took 6 bases from V and 4 from J, leaving 7 bases between them.

The chain joins TRBV10-2 to TRBJ2-6; the match to TRBD1 covers 9 bases. J gave up 2 bases and V 9 bases, and 14 bases lay outside the gene matches. The CDR3 extends over 18 amino acids. Germline loops: CDR1 WSHSY, CDR2 SAAADI. CDR3 nucleotides: TGCGCCAGTGGTGGCGGGAAGGACAGGGGCCCTGGGGCCAACGTCCTGACTTTC. Its translation is CASGGGKDRGPGANVLTF.

The chain uses TRBV5-4 and TRBJ2-3; 8 bases are shared with TRBD1. Germline assignment: CDR1 SGHNT and CDR2 YYREEE (reference sequence). With V trimmed by 4 bases and J by 2 bases, 6 bases remained unmatched. The CDR3 has 15 amino acids. The CDR3 bases are TGTGCCAGCAGCCCAAGACAGGGGTACACAGATACGCAGTATTTT. Its protein product is CASSPRQGYTDTQYF.

The chain couples TRBV2 to TRBJ1-1; D is ambiguous. Deletions cut 7 bases from V and 1 base from J, with 10 bases between. Germline V CDR1 and CDR2: SNHLY, FYNNEI. This CDR3 spans 13 amino acids. CDR3 sequence reads: CASNRAGNTEAFF. The CDR3 DNA follows: TGTGCCAGCAATCGGGCGGGGAACACTGAAGCTTTCTTT.

The chain combines TRBV2 with TRBJ1-1; D remains ambiguous. This CDR3 has 15 amino acids. Germline V gene lookup returns CDR1 SNHLY and CDR2 FYNNEI. Trimming left V 2 bases short and J 4 bases short, with 14 bases between. The CDR3 sequence is CASSEKGGEGTEAFF. CDR3 nucleotides: TGTGCCAGCAGTGAAAAGGGCGGGGAGGGCACTGAAGCTTTCTTT.

In its sample, this clone was seen once. The chain joins TRBV6-1 to TRBJ1-1; 10 nucleotides line up with TRBD1. CDR1 and CDR2 (germline): MNHNS, SASEGT. This CDR3 contains 14 residues. Trimming cost V 5 bases and J 5 bases; bases outside gene matches: 5. In DNA form, the CDR3 reads TGTGCCAGCAGTACCCGGACAGGGGGGACTGAAGCTTTCTTT. Translation: CASSTRTGGTEAFF.

The V gene is TRBV11-2, the J gene TRBJ1-2, with 11 bases fitting TRBD1. Trimming cost V 5 bases and J 6 bases; bases outside gene matches: 8. This CDR3 region has 15 residues. Germline values: CDR1 SGHAT, CDR2 FQNNGV. The CDR3: CASSPSGQGANGYTF. CDR3 nucleotides: TGTGCCAGCAGCCCCTCCGGACAGGGGGCAAATGGCTACACCTTC.

Comment on this clone: Other DNA sequences in the sample encode the same CDR3. The J gene is TRBJ1-1, the V gene TRBV18; D ambiguous. The CDR3 totals 13 residues. V lost 3 bases, J lost 0 bases, and 5 bases lay in between. Germline CDR1 and CDR2: KGHSH and LQKENI. This CDR3 reads CASSPTVNTEAFF. The CDR3, as DNA: TGTGCCAGCTCACCGACTGTGAACACTGAAGCTTTCTTT. The full variable domain, with the rest looked up from reference TRBV18 and TRBJ1-1, is NAGVMQNPRHLVRRRGQEARLRCSPMKGHSHVYWYRQLPEEGLKFMVYLQKENIIDESGMPKERFSAEFPKEGPSILRIQQVVRGDSAAYFCASSPTVNTEAFFGQGTRLTVV.

The genes are TRBV2 and TRBJ1-1, with D unclear. V shed 4 bases and J shed 5 bases, with 11 bases lying between them. This CDR3 has 13 amino acids. Germline CDR1 SNHLY, CDR2 FYNNEI. CDR3 protein: CASSVRLGTEAFF. Here the CDR3 DNA reads TGTGCCAGCAGTGTAAGACTGGGTACTGAAGCTTTCTTT.

This chain links TRBV11-2 with TRBJ1-2; 10 positions agree with TRBD1. The ends lost 1 base at V and 6 bases at J; junction bases unmatched: 2. The CDR3 is 14 residues long. Germline values: CDR1 SGHAT, CDR2 FQNNGV. The CDR3 nucleotides are TGTGCCAGCAGCTTAGTAGGGACAGGGGATGGCTACACCTTC. Translated: CASSLVGTGDGYTF.

This chain uses TRBV10-3 with TRBJ1-1, with D hard to call. The CDR3 spans 11 residues. With 4 bases removed from V and 3 bases from J, the gap between germline ends came to 3 bases. CDR1 and CDR2 (germline): ENHRY, SYGVKD. CDR3 region: CAISAHTEAFF. In nucleotides, the CDR3 is TGTGCCATCAGTGCACACACTGAAGCTTTCTTT.

The genes are TRBV25-1 and TRBJ2-7; maybe TRBD1 (6 bases). V lost 2 bases and J lost 5, with 10 bases in between. Germline CDR1 MGHDK, CDR2 SYGVNS. The length of the CDR3 is 13 residues. The CDR3 nucleotides are TGTGCCAGCAGTGAAGGCAGGGGTCACGAGCAGTACTTC. This sequence encodes CASSEGRGHEQYF.

The rearrangement joins TRBV21-1 to TRBJ2-7; the table's D call of TRBD2 was not tested on the DNA. TRBV21-1 is described as a pseudogene. This CDR3 comprises 14 residues. The DNA for the CDR3 is TGTGCCAGCAGCCCCCACCTGAGCTCCTACGAGCAGTACTTC. It codes for CASSPHLSSYEQYF.

The chain uses TRBV5-1 and TRBJ2-7; D gene unclear. Germline CDR1 SGHRS, CDR2 YFSETQ. V dropped 0 bases and J dropped 2 bases, with 9 bases sitting between them. This CDR3 has 14 residues. The CDR3 bases are TGCGCCAGCAGCTTGGATTCGGTGACCTACGAGCAGTACTTC. It yields the protein CASSLDSVTYEQYF.